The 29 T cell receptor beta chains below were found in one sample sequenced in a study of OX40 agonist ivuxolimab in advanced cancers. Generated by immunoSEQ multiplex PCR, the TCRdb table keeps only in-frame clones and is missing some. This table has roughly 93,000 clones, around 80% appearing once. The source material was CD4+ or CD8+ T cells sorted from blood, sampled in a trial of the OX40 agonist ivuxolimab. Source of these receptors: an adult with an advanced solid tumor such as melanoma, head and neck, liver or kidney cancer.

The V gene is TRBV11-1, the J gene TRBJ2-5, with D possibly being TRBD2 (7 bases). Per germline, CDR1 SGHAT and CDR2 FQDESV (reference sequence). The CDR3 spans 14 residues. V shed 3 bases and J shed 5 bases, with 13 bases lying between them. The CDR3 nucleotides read TGTGCCAGCAGCTTCGGCAGGGGAGGGGAGACCCAGTACTTC. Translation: CASSFGRGGETQYF.

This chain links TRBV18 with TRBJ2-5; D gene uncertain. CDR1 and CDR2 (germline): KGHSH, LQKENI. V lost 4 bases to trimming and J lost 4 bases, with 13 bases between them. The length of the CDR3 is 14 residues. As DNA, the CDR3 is TGTGCCAGCTCACTTTTGTTAGAGACAGAGACCCAGTACTTC. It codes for CASSLLLETETQYF.

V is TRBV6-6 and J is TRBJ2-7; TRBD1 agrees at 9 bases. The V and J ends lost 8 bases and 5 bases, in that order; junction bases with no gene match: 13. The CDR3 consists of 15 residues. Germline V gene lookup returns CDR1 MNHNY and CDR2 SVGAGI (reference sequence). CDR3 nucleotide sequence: TGTGCCAGCGGGCTAAGACAGGGGGTAAGAAACGAGCAGTACTTC. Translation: CASGLRQGVRNEQYF.

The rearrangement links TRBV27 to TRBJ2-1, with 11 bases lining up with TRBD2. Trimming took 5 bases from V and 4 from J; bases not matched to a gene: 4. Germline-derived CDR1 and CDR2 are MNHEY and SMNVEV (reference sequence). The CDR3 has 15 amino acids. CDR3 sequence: CASSTGTSGYNEQFF. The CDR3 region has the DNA TGTGCCAGCAGTACGGGGACTAGCGGTTACAATGAGCAGTTCTTC.

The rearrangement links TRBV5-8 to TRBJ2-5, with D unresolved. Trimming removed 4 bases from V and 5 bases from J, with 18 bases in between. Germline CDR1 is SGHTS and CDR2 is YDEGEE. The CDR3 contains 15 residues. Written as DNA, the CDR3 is TGTGCCAGCAGCGGCCGGAACCACGGGCTTGAGACCCAGTACTTC. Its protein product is CASSGRNHGLETQYF.

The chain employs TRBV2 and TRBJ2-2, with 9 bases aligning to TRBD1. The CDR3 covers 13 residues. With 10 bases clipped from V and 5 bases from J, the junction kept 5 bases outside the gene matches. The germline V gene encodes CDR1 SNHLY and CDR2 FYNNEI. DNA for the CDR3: TGTGCCATCAAAGACAGGGGGACCGGGGAGCTGTTTTTT. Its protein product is CAIKDRGTGELFF.

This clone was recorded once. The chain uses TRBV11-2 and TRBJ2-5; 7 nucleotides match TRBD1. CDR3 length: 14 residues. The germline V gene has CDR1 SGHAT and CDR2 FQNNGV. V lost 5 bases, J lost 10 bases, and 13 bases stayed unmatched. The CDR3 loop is CASSMTGSGVIQYF. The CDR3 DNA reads TGTGCCAGCAGCATGACAGGGTCCGGGGTCATCCAGTACTTC.

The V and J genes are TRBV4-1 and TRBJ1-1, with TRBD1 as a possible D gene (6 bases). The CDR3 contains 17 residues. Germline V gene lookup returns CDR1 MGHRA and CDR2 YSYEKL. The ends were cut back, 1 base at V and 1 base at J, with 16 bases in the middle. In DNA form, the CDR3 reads TGCGCCAGCAGCCAAGGGAGGCTTATGACAGGGAACACTGAAGCTTTCTTT. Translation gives CASSQGRLMTGNTEAFF.

CDR3 sequence (DNA): TGTGCCAGCAGCCCCGGGACTAGCGGGGCCGGGGAGCTGTTTTTT. It is translated as CASSPGTSGAGELFF. V gene TRBV7-9 combines with J gene TRBJ2-2; 13 bases fit TRBD2. Germline V gives CDR1 SEHNR, CDR2 FQNEAQ (reference sequence). CDR3 length equals 15 residues. V lost 5 bases to trimming and J lost 6 bases; unmatched junction nucleotides: 3. The full variable domain, with the rest looked up from reference TRBV7-9 and TRBJ2-2, is DTGVSQNPRHKITKRGQNVTFRCDPISEHNRLYWYRQTLGQGPEFLTYFQNEAQLEKSRLLSDRFSAERPKGSFSTLEIQRTEQGDSAMYLCASSPGTSGAGELFFGEGSRLTVL.

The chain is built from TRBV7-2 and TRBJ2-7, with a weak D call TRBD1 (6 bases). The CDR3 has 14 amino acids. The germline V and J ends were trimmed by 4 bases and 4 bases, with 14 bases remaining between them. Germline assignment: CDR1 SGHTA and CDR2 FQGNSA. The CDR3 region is CASSWKVGAYEQYF. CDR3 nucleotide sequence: TGTGCCAGCAGCTGGAAGGTGGGGGCGTACGAGCAGTACTTC.

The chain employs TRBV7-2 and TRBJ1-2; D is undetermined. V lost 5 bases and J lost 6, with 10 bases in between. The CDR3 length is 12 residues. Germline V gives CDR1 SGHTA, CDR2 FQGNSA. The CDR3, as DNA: TGTGCCAGCAGCCTCCGGCGGGATGGCTACACCTTC. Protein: CASSLRRDGYTF. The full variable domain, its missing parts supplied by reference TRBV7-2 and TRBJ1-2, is GAGVSQSPSNKVTEKGKDVELRCDPISGHTALYWYRQSLGQGLEFLIYFQGNSAPDKSGLPSDRFSAERTGGSVSTLTIQRTQQEDSAVYLCASSLRRDGYTFGSGTRLTVV.

CDR3 in amino acids: CASSDPGLGGEQYF. The CDR3 bases are TGTGCCAGCAGTGATCCGGGACTAGGGGGGGAGCAGTACTTC. V gene TRBV6-1 combines with J gene TRBJ2-7, with 8 bases matching TRBD2. Trimming removed 3 bases from V and 7 bases from J; junction bases left unmatched: 8. Per germline, CDR1 MNHNS and CDR2 SASEGT. CDR3 length: 14 amino acids.

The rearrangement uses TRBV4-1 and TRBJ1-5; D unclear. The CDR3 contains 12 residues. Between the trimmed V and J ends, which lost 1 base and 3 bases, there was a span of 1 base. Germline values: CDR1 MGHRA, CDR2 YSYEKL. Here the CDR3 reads CASSQVNQPQHF. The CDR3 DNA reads TGCGCCAGCAGCCAAGTCAATCAGCCCCAGCATTTT.

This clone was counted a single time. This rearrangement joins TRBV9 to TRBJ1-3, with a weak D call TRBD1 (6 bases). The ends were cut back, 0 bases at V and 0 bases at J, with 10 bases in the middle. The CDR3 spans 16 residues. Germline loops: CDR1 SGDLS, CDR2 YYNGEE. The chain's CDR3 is CASSVDRENSGNTIYF. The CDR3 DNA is TGTGCCAGCAGCGTAGACAGGGAGAACTCTGGAAACACCATATATTTT.

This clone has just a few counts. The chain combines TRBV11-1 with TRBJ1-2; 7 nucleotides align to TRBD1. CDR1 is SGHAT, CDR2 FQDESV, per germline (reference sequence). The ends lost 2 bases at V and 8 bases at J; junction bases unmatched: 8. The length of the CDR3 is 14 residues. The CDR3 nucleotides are TGTGCCAGCAGCTTAACCCAGACAGGGACCGGCTACACCTTC. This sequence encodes CASSLTQTGTGYTF.

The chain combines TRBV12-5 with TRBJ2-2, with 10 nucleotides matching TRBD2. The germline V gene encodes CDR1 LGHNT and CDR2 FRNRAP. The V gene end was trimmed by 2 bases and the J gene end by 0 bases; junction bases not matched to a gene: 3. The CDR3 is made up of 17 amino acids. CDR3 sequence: CASGLSSGGSNTGELFF. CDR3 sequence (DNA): TGTGCTAGTGGTTTGAGTAGCGGGGGGTCGAACACCGGGGAGCTGTTTTTT.

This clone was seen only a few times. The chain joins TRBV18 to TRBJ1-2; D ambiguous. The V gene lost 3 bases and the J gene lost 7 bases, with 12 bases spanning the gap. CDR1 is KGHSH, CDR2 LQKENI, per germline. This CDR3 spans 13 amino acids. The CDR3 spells CASSPERQSGYTF. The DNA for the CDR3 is TGTGCCAGCTCACCCGAACGCCAGTCTGGCTACACCTTC.

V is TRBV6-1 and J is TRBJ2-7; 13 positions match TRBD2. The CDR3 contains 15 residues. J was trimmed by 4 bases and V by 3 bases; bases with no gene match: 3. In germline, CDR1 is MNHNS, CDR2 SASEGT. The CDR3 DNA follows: TGTGCCAGCAGTGACAGGACTAGCGGGAGTTACGAGCAGTACTTC. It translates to CASSDRTSGSYEQYF.

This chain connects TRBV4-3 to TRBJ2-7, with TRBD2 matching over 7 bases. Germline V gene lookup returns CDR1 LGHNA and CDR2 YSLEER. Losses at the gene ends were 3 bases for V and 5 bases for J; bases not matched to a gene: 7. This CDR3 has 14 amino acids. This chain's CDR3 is CASSQGHGGDEQYF. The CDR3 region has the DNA TGCGCCAGCAGCCAGGGGCATGGGGGGGACGAGCAGTACTTC.

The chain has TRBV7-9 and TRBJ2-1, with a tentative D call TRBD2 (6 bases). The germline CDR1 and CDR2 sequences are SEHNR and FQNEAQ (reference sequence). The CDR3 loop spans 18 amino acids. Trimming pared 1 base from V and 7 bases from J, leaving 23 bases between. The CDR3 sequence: CASSLVSVRTTAGNEQFF. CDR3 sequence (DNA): TGTGCCAGCAGCTTAGTAAGTGTCAGAACCACCGCGGGGAATGAGCAGTTCTTC. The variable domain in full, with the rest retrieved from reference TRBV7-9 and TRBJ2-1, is DTGVSQNPRHKITKRGQNVTFRCDPISEHNRLYWYRQTLGQGPEFLTYFQNEAQLEKSRLLSDRFSAERPKGSFSTLEIQRTEQGDSAMYLCASSLVSVRTTAGNEQFFGPGTRLTVL.

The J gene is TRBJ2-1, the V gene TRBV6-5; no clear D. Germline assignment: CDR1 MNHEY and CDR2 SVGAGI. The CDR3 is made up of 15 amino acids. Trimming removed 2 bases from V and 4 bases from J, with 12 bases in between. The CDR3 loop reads CASSYGLASYNEQFF. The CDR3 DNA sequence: TGTGCCAGCAGTTACGGGTTAGCTTCGTACAATGAGCAGTTCTTC.

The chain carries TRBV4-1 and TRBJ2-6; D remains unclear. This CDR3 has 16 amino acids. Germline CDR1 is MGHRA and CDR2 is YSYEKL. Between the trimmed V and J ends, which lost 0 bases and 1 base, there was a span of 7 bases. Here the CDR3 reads CASSQDPRSGANVLTF. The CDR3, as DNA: TGCGCCAGCAGCCAAGATCCAAGGTCTGGGGCCAACGTCCTGACTTTC.

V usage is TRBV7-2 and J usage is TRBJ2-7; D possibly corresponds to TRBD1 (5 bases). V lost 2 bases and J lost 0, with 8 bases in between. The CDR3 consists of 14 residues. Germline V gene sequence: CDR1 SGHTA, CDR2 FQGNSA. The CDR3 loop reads CASSLSRDSYEQYF. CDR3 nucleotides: TGTGCCAGCAGCTTATCCAGGGACTCCTACGAGCAGTACTTC.

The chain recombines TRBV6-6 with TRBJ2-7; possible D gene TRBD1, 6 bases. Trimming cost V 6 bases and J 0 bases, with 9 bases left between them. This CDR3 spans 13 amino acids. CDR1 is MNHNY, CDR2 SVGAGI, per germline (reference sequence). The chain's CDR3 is CASSRQVSYEQYF. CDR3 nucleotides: TGTGCCAGCAGCCGACAGGTCTCCTACGAGCAGTACTTC.

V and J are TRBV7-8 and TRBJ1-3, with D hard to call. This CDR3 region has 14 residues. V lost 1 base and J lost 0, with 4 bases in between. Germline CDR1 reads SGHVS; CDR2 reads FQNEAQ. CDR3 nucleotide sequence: TGTGCCAGCAGCTTAGGAGTCTCTGGAAACACCATATATTTT. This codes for CASSLGVSGNTIYF.

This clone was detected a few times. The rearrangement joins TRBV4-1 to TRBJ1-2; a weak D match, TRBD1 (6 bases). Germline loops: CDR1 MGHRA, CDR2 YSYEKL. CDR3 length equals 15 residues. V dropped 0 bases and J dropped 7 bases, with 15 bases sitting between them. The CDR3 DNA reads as TGCGCCAGCAGCCAAGATCGATCGGGGGCGAGTGGCTACACCTTC. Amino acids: CASSQDRSGASGYTF.

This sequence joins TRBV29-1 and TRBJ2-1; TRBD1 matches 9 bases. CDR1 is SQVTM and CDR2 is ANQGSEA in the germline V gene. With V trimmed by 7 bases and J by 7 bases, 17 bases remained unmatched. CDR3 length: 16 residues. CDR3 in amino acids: CSATGTGGGSENEQFF. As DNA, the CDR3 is TGCAGCGCGACCGGAACAGGGGGCGGTTCGGAAAATGAGCAGTTCTTC.

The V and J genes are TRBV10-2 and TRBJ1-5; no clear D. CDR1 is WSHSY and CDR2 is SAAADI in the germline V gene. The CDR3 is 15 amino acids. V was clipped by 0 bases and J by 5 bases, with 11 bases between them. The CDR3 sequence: CASSESGSRDQPQHF. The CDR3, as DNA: TGCGCCAGCAGTGAGTCGGGGTCTCGGGATCAGCCCCAGCATTTT.

The chain's CDR3 is CASSLSGGMSSYEQYF. The DNA of the CDR3 is TGTGCCAGCAGCTTGTCAGGCGGGATGAGCTCCTACGAGCAGTACTTC. V gene TRBV5-6 combines with J gene TRBJ2-7, with D possibly being TRBD2 (6 bases). CDR3 length equals 16 residues. V lost 1 base, J lost 0 bases, and 14 bases lay in between. Germline CDR1 is SGHDT and CDR2 is YYEEEE. The full variable domain, completed using reference TRBV5-6 and TRBJ2-7, is DAGVTQSPTHLIKTRGQQVTLRCSPKSGHDTVSWYQQALGQGPQFIFQYYEEEERQRGNFPDRFSGHQFPNYSSELNVNALLLGDSALYLCASSLSGGMSSYEQYFGPGTRLTVT.